Listed below are T cell receptor beta chains from one sample, sequenced in a study of identical twins. TCRdb fed the 5' RACE reads into MiXCR, producing one record per CDR3 protein. The sample yields about 690,000 distinct CDR3 sequences, approximately 6.1% seen once. The specimen sequenced was naive T cells sorted from blood. The receptors were gathered from a man in his late teens or twenties in good health. Each CDR3 is given with its conserved first and last residue. Fields, in order: CDR3 protein, CDR3 DNA, D gene, J gene, CDR3 length, V gene, clone size. A D gene is named only where the DNA matches it firmly. Only part of the rows carry a size: once, few, many, or a class if the clone is expanded.

CDR3: CASSLSNLAGGTDTQYF
DNA: TGTGCCAGCAGTTTATCGAACCTAGCGGGAGGGACAGATACGCAGTATTTT
D: TRBD2
J: TRBJ2-3
length: 17
V: TRBV27
size: many

CDR3: CAISEGSYQPQHF
DNA: TGTGCCATCAGTGAGGGCAGCTATCAGCCCCAGCATTTT
D: NA
J: TRBJ1-5
length: 13
V: TRBV10-3
size: many

CDR3: CASSGAENTEAFF
DNA: TGCGCCAGCAGCGGAGCAGAGAACACTGAAGCTTTCTTT
D: NA
J: TRBJ1-1
length: 13
V: TRBV5-1
size: few

CDR3: CASSPGDRVGEKLFF
DNA: TGTGCCAGCAGTCCCGGGGACAGGGTGGGTGAAAAACTGTTTTTT
D: TRBD1
J: TRBJ1-4
length: 15
V: TRBV12-3/TRBV12-4
size: many

CDR3: CASSAWPLTGTDTQYF
DNA: TGTGCCAGCAGTGCTTGGCCGCTTACAGGCACAGATACGCAGTATTTT
D: NA
J: TRBJ2-3
length: 16
V: TRBV6-1
size: NA

CDR3: CAIKFGASGNTIYF
DNA: TGTGCCATCAAATTCGGTGCCTCTGGAAACACCATATATTTT
D: NA
J: TRBJ1-3
length: 14
V: TRBV10-3
size: many

CDR3: CATGTRDNEQFF
DNA: TGTGCGACCGGGACTAGGGACAATGAGCAGTTCTTC
D: TRBD2
J: TRBJ2-1
length: 12
V: TRBV12-3/TRBV12-4
size: many

CDR3: CASSLILAGGPYNEQFF
DNA: TGTGCCAGCAGCTTGATCCTAGCGGGAGGGCCGTACAATGAGCAGTTCTTC
D: TRBD2
J: TRBJ2-1
length: 17
V: TRBV5-5
size: many

CDR3: CASSHLPGRATGGFIAYEQYF
DNA: TGTGCCAGCAGCCATCTGCCTGGCCGCGCGACAGGGGGCTTTATAGCCTACGAGCAGTACTTC
D: TRBD1
J: TRBJ2-7
length: 21
V: TRBV3-1
size: few

CDR3: CASDGDGTDTQYF
DNA: TGTGCCAGCGACGGAGATGGCACAGATACGCAGTATTTT
D: NA
J: TRBJ2-3
length: 13
V: TRBV25-1
size: few

CDR3: CSGIGGGGVSNQPQHF
DNA: TGCAGTGGTATAGGAGGGGGAGGGGTGAGCAATCAGCCCCAGCATTTT
D: NA
J: TRBJ1-5
length: 16
V: TRBV20-1
size: NA

CDR3: CASSYRTSGSEGRHNEQFF
DNA: TGTGCCAGCAGCTACCGGACTAGCGGGTCAGAGGGAAGGCACAATGAGCAGTTCTTC
D: TRBD2
J: TRBJ2-1
length: 19
V: TRBV11-1
size: many

CDR3: CASSQEPSGNTGELFF
DNA: TGCGCCAGCAGCCAAGAGCCTAGCGGGAACACCGGGGAGCTGTTTTTT
D: TRBD2
J: TRBJ2-2
length: 16
V: TRBV4-3
size: many

CDR3: CASSLEGTPLAKNIQYF
DNA: TGCGCCAGCAGCTTGGAAGGGACACCTCTAGCCAAAAACATTCAGTACTTC
D: NA
J: TRBJ2-4
length: 17
V: TRBV5-1
size: many

CDR3: CATSRDLSGTEQYF
DNA: TGTGCCACCAGCAGAGATCTATCGGGGACCGAGCAGTACTTC
D: NA
J: TRBJ2-7
length: 14
V: TRBV15
size: few

CDR3: CSVEAFETQYF
DNA: TGCAGCGTTGAAGCCTTCGAGACCCAGTACTTC
D: NA
J: TRBJ2-5
length: 11
V: TRBV29-1
size: NA

CDR3: CSAPLSGGGDTQYF
DNA: TGCAGTGCTCCCCTGAGCGGGGGGGGAGATACGCAGTATTTT
D: TRBD2
J: TRBJ2-3
length: 14
V: TRBV20-1
size: many

CDR3: CASSQGEGRAKNIQYF
DNA: TGCGCCAGCAGCCAAGGGGAAGGGAGGGCCAAAAACATTCAGTACTTC
D: NA
J: TRBJ2-4
length: 16
V: TRBV4-1
size: many

CDR3: CASSLSRGPTDTQYF
DNA: TGTGCCAGCAGCTTAAGCAGGGGGCCCACAGATACGCAGTATTTT
D: TRBD1
J: TRBJ2-3
length: 15
V: TRBV7-9
size: NA

CDR3: CATKSGASSYNEQFF
DNA: TGTGCCACCAAGTCTGGCGCAAGCTCCTACAATGAGCAGTTCTTC
D: NA
J: TRBJ2-1
length: 15
V: TRBV24-1
size: NA

CDR3: CAWNIAGHTQYF
DNA: TGTGCCTGGAATATAGCGGGGCATACGCAGTATTTT
D: TRBD2
J: TRBJ2-3
length: 12
V: TRBV30
size: few

CDR3: CASSLRSGDSYEQYF
DNA: TGTGCCAGCAGCTTACGCTCAGGGGATTCCTACGAGCAGTACTTC
D: NA
J: TRBJ2-7
length: 15
V: TRBV7-6
size: many

CDR3: CATSDLSSGNEQFF
DNA: TGTGCCACCAGTGATTTGAGTAGCGGGAATGAGCAGTTCTTC
D: TRBD2
J: TRBJ2-1
length: 14
V: TRBV24-1
size: many

CDR3: CASFGGEGRWNEQFF
DNA: TGCGCCAGCTTCGGGGGGGAGGGCCGGTGGAATGAGCAGTTCTTC
D: TRBD2
J: TRBJ2-1
length: 15
V: TRBV5-1
size: NA

CDR3: CASSRDSLHSGNTIYF
DNA: TGTGCCAGCAGCCGGGACAGCCTCCATAGTGGAAACACCATATATTTT
D: TRBD1
J: TRBJ1-3
length: 16
V: TRBV12-3/TRBV12-4
size: many

CDR3: CASSEVAGTGELFF
DNA: TGTGCCAGCAGTGAGGTAGCGGGCACCGGGGAGCTGTTTTTT
D: TRBD2
J: TRBJ2-2
length: 14
V: TRBV25-1
size: many

CDR3: CASSVDLAGVEQFF
DNA: TGTGCCAGCAGCGTAGATCTAGCGGGAGTTGAGCAGTTCTTC
D: TRBD2
J: TRBJ2-1
length: 14
V: TRBV9
size: many

CDR3: CASSPTGLSTGELFF
DNA: TGTGCCAGCAGTCCCACAGGGTTGAGCACCGGGGAGCTGTTTTTT
D: NA
J: TRBJ2-2
length: 15
V: TRBV28
size: many

CDR3: CAIREMDRGNGYTF
DNA: TGTGCCATCAGGGAAATGGACAGGGGGAATGGCTACACCTTC
D: TRBD1
J: TRBJ1-2
length: 14
V: TRBV10-3
size: many

CDR3: CASGALLTDTQYF
DNA: TGTGCCAGCGGGGCGCTACTCACAGATACGCAGTATTTT
D: NA
J: TRBJ2-3
length: 13
V: TRBV11-2
size: many

CDR3: CASSFGSGSDTQYF
DNA: TGTGCCAGCAGCTTCGGGAGCGGGTCAGATACGCAGTATTTT
D: NA
J: TRBJ2-3
length: 14
V: TRBV5-4
size: many

CDR3: CASSPKAQGSGEQYF
DNA: TGTGCCAGCAGCCCTAAAGCCCAGGGGAGTGGGGAGCAGTACTTC
D: NA
J: TRBJ2-7
length: 15
V: TRBV7-9
size: many

CDR3: CASMVDTGELFF
DNA: TGCGCCAGCATGGTTGACACCGGGGAGCTGTTTTTT
D: NA
J: TRBJ2-2
length: 12
V: TRBV5-1
size: NA

CDR3: CSARSQGSGRAYEQFF
DNA: TGCAGTGCTAGATCCCAAGGGAGCGGGAGGGCCTATGAGCAGTTCTTC
D: TRBD2
J: TRBJ2-1
length: 16
V: TRBV20-1
size: few

CDR3: CASRKPTGVSYEQYF
DNA: TGTGCCAGCAGAAAACCCACAGGGGTCTCCTACGAGCAGTACTTC
D: TRBD1
J: TRBJ2-7
length: 15
V: TRBV27
size: few

CDR3: CAISVGRDTEAFF
DNA: TGTGCCATCAGTGTCGGACGGGACACTGAAGCTTTCTTT
D: NA
J: TRBJ1-1
length: 13
V: TRBV10-3
size: many

CDR3: CASSFPGTTDTQYF
DNA: TGTGCCAGCAGTTTCCCAGGGACGACAGATACGCAGTATTTT
D: NA
J: TRBJ2-3
length: 14
V: TRBV27
size: many

CDR3: CASSGGVRETQETQYF
DNA: TGTGCCAGCAGCGGGGGGGTTCGGGAGACACAAGAGACCCAGTACTTC
D: NA
J: TRBJ2-5
length: 16
V: TRBV9
size: few

CDR3: CASSLKGSNTEAFF
DNA: TGTGCCAGCAGCTTAAAGGGCTCGAACACTGAAGCTTTCTTT
D: NA
J: TRBJ1-1
length: 14
V: TRBV7-9
size: many

CDR3: CASSQKGTLSYEQYF
DNA: TGCGCCAGCAGCCAAAAAGGGACATTGAGCTACGAGCAGTACTTC
D: NA
J: TRBJ2-7
length: 15
V: TRBV4-3
size: NA

CDR3: CASSLGVNRGRMDGYTF
DNA: TGCGCCAGCAGCTTGGGAGTAAATAGGGGAAGGATGGATGGCTACACCTTC
D: NA
J: TRBJ1-2
length: 17
V: TRBV5-1
size: many

CDR3: CASSFPSGEVATDTQYF
DNA: TGTGCCAGCAGCTTCCCCTCTGGTGAGGTGGCGACAGATACGCAGTATTTT
D: NA
J: TRBJ2-3
length: 17
V: TRBV7-9
size: few

CDR3: CASSWAPQVPRYGYTF
DNA: TGTGCCAGCAGTTGGGCCCCCCAAGTACCTAGGTATGGCTACACCTTC
D: NA
J: TRBJ1-2
length: 16
V: TRBV12-3/TRBV12-4
size: NA

CDR3: CASSAGTSGRAWQETQYF
DNA: TGTGCCAGCAGCGCCGGGACTAGCGGGAGGGCCTGGCAAGAGACCCAGTACTTC
D: TRBD2
J: TRBJ2-5
length: 18
V: TRBV9
size: many

CDR3: CASSWTRNQPQHF
DNA: TGTGCCAGCAGTTGGACAAGAAATCAGCCCCAGCATTTT
D: NA
J: TRBJ1-5
length: 13
V: TRBV6-6
size: NA

CDR3: CASGLVKAGAITGELFF
DNA: TGTGCTAGTGGTTTGGTAAAGGCGGGAGCTATCACCGGGGAGCTGTTTTTT
D: TRBD2
J: TRBJ2-2
length: 17
V: TRBV12-5
size: NA

CDR3: CASSYEGGRGGEQFF
DNA: TGTGCCAGCAGTTACGAGGGCGGGCGGGGCGGTGAGCAGTTCTTC
D: NA
J: TRBJ2-1
length: 15
V: TRBV6-2/TRBV6-3
size: few

CDR3: CSASRSSGNTIYF
DNA: TGCAGTGCTAGTAGGAGCTCTGGAAACACCATATATTTT
D: NA
J: TRBJ1-3
length: 13
V: TRBV20-1
size: many

CDR3: CASSYSLDTQYF
DNA: TGTGCCAGCAGTTATTCCCTAGATACGCAGTATTTT
D: NA
J: TRBJ2-3
length: 12
V: TRBV6-5
size: many

CDR3: CASSLGDSLPPYEQYF
DNA: TGCGCCAGCAGCTTAGGGGACAGCTTACCACCCTACGAGCAGTACTTC
D: TRBD1
J: TRBJ2-7
length: 16
V: TRBV5-1
size: NA

CDR3: CASKDGAGGYNEQFF
DNA: TGTGCCAGCAAAGATGGGGCGGGGGGCTACAATGAGCAGTTCTTC
D: TRBD2
J: TRBJ2-1
length: 15
V: TRBV19
size: few

CDR3: CASRDHLADGTDTQYF
DNA: TGTGCCAGCAGGGACCATTTAGCCGACGGCACAGATACGCAGTATTTT
D: NA
J: TRBJ2-3
length: 16
V: TRBV7-9
size: few